The 10 T cell receptor beta chains given below trace back to one sample, sequenced in a study of response to subunit inactivated influenza vaccine. One entry per CDR3 protein, called by TCRdb with MiXCR from the RT-PCR reads. The sample carries 280,000 or so distinct CDR3 sequences, roughly 22% recorded once. The starting material was PBMCs from blood, obtained about 20 months after vaccination. These receptors were collected from a man between 50 and 75 years old who received an inactivated influenza vaccine.

This clonotype was counted only a few times. The chain recombines TRBV3-1 with TRBJ2-7; D is possibly TRBD2 (6 bases). The germline CDR1 and CDR2 sequences are LGHDT and YNNKEL (reference sequence). The CDR3 sequence is 15 residues long. The germline V and J ends were trimmed by 3 bases and 0 bases, with 12 bases remaining between them. The CDR3 region has the DNA TGTGCCAGCAGCCATGCCGCGGGGATCTCCTACGAGCAGTACTTC. Its translation: CASSHAAGISYEQYF.

CDR3 DNA sequence: TGTGCCAGCAGCTTACTAGCGGCCAACACAGATACGCAGTATTTT. Its protein product is CASSLLAANTDTQYF. The V call is TRBV28, the J call TRBJ2-3; 8 nucleotides line up with TRBD2. Losses at the gene ends were 6 bases for V and 2 bases for J; bases not matched to a gene: 7. CDR3 length: 15 amino acids. Germline V gives CDR1 MDHEN, CDR2 SYDVKM.

This clonotype was counted only a few times. The chain carries TRBV6-2 or TRBV6-3 and TRBJ1-2; no clear D. CDR1 is MNHEY and CDR2 is SVGEGT in the germline V gene. V shed 6 bases and J shed 7 bases, with 15 bases lying between them. The CDR3 runs to 13 residues. As DNA, the CDR3 is TGTGCCAGCAGAGCTGCTGGTCCTGGTGGCTACACCTTC. Translated: CASRAAGPGGYTF.

In this sample, this clonotype turned up a few times. The chain links TRBV20-1 to TRBJ1-5; no firm D call. Between the trimmed V and J ends, which lost 4 bases and 11 bases, there was a span of 12 bases. The length of the CDR3 is 11 residues. Germline V lookup: CDR1 DFQATT, CDR2 SNEGSKA (reference sequence). The CDR3 is CSAKDGKAQHF. In nucleotides, the CDR3 is TGCAGTGCTAAGGACGGCAAAGCCCAGCATTTT.

The V gene is TRBV4-2, the J gene TRBJ2-3; D might be TRBD2 (5 bases). The germline V gene encodes CDR1 LGHNA and CDR2 YNFKEQ. CDR3 length: 16 residues. V lost 5 bases, J lost 2 bases, and 17 bases lay in between. This CDR3 reads CASSATIRRDTDTQYF. Written as DNA, the CDR3 is TGTGCCAGCAGCGCTACGATTCGTCGGGACACAGATACGCAGTATTTT.

This clonotype has at least ten counts. The gene calls are TRBV7-9 and TRBJ1-6; D is undetermined. The V gene's germline CDR1 is SEHNR and CDR2 FQNEAQ (reference sequence). The CDR3 extends over 13 amino acids. The germline V and J ends were trimmed by 3 bases and 7 bases, with 7 bases remaining between them. CDR3 sequence reads: CASSFQTNSPLHF. Written as DNA, the CDR3 is TGTGCCAGCAGCTTCCAGACAAATTCACCCCTCCACTTT. Full variable domain (remainder filled in from reference TRBV7-9 and TRBJ1-6): DTGVSQNPRHKITKRGQNVTFRCDPISEHNRLYWYRQTLGQGPEFLTYFQNEAQLEKSRLLSDRFSAERPKGSFSTLEIQRTEQGDSAMYLCASSFQTNSPLHFGNGTRLTVT.

The sample holds a few counts of this clonotype. V is TRBV12-3 or TRBV12-4 and J is TRBJ2-1; D ambiguous. The CDR3 has 13 amino acids. V was cut by 3 bases and J by 8 bases, with 11 bases left in between. The CDR3 here is CASSFPMTDEQFF. CDR3 nucleotide sequence: TGTGCCAGCAGTTTCCCGATGACGGATGAGCAGTTCTTC.

This clonotype has ten or more counts. The rearrangement joins TRBV28 to TRBJ1-4; maybe TRBD1 (5 bases). Deletions cut 7 bases from V and 6 bases from J, with 18 bases between. Per germline, CDR1 MDHEN and CDR2 SYDVKM. CDR3 size: 15 residues. The CDR3 here is CASTPGWGGHEKLFF. DNA for the CDR3: TGTGCCAGCACCCCCGGTTGGGGGGGACATGAAAAACTGTTTTTT.

This clonotype was seen ten or more times. The V and J genes are TRBV24-1 and TRBJ2-5; D is tentatively TRBD1 or TRBD2 (6 bases each). This CDR3 is built from 15 residues. Germline assignment: CDR1 KGHDR and CDR2 SFDVKD. With 3 bases removed from V and 2 bases from J, the gap between germline ends came to 12 bases. The CDR3 bases are TGTGCCACCAGTGATCCGGGGGCCCTACAAGAGACCCAGTACTTC. It encodes CATSDPGALQETQYF.

The V gene is TRBV5-1, the J gene TRBJ1-6; the match to TRBD1 covers 10 bases. V lost 4 bases to trimming and J lost 10 bases; unmatched junction nucleotides: 8. Germline V gene lookup returns CDR1 SGHRS and CDR2 YFSETQ. The length of the CDR3 is 15 residues. This CDR3 reads CASSPMTGGDSPLHF. CDR3 nucleotides: TGCGCCAGCAGCCCGATGACAGGGGGCGACTCACCCCTCCACTTT.